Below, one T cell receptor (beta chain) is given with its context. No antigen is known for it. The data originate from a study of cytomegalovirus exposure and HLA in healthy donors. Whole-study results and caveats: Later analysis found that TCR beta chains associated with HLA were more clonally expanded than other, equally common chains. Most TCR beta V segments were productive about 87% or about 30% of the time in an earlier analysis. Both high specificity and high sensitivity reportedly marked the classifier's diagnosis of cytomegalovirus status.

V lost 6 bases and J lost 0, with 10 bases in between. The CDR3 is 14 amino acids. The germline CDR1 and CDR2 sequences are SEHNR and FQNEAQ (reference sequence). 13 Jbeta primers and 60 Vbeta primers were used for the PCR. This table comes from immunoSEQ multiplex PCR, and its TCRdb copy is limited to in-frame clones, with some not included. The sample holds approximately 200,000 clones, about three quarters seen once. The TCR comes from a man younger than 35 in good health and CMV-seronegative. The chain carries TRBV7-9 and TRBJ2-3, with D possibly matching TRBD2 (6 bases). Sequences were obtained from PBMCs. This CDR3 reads CASSPGVSTDTQYF. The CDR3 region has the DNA TGTGCCAGCAGTCCGGGAGTTAGCACAGATACGCAGTATTTT.